The 11 T cell receptor beta chains below come from one sample, sequenced in a study of human T cells and chemical hapten exposure. Time point specified: pre-sensitization, week 0. Sample treatment: therapeutic diphenylcyclopropenone sensitization with weekly scalp DPC. Via MiXCR, TCRdb re-called the RACE reads, giving one row per CDR3 protein. Counted here are about 350,000 distinct CDR3 sequences, around 5.5% occurring once; the ten biggest clones make up around 8%. Sequencing used whole blood, obtained in connection with sensitization to the hapten diphenylcyclopropenone (DPC). All receptors come from a woman aged 18-35 years with alopecia areata. Some clones in this sample may be carry-over from other donors' samples.

V usage is TRBV6-1 and J usage is TRBJ2-1; 13 bases fit TRBD2. This CDR3 spans 13 amino acids. The V and J ends lost 2 bases and 14 bases, in that order; junction bases with no gene match: 3. Germline loops: CDR1 MNHNS, CDR2 SASEGT. The CDR3 DNA reads TGTGCCAGCAGTGAAAGGGGGACTAGCGGGGAGTTCTTC. Translation gives CASSERGTSGEFF.

There are a few counts of this clonotype. The chain has TRBV15 and TRBJ1-2, with D possibly matching TRBD1 (5 bases). Germline-derived CDR1 and CDR2 are LNHNV and YYDKDF (reference sequence). The CDR3 extends over 13 amino acids. Deletions cut 7 bases from V and 6 bases from J, with 15 bases between. CDR3 loop: CATTESRGDGYTF. Written as DNA, the CDR3 is TGTGCCACCACGGAGTCAAGGGGAGATGGCTACACCTTC.

The chain is built from TRBV4-1 and TRBJ1-6; a possible D gene is TRBD1 (6 bases). CDR1 and CDR2 (germline): MGHRA, YSYEKL. Trimming stripped 4 bases from V and 7 bases from J, with 17 bases between. This CDR3 contains 16 residues. Written as DNA, the CDR3 is TGCGCCAGCAGCCTTACAGACAGGACAAAAAATTCACCCCTCCACTTT. Translating gives CASSLTDRTKNSPLHF.

This clonotype was seen repeatedly, ten times or more. The J gene is TRBJ2-1, the V gene TRBV12-3 or TRBV12-4; D may be TRBD1 (5 bases). The V end lost 6 bases, the J end lost 12 bases, and 15 bases lay between the germline ends. The CDR3 loop spans 12 amino acids. The CDR3 sequence: CASRSTVRGQFF. The CDR3 region has the DNA TGTGCCAGCAGATCGACAGTGCGCGGGCAGTTCTTC.

This clonotype has a handful of counts. The rearrangement links TRBV27 to TRBJ1-6; weak D call: TRBD1 (6 bases). Germline V CDR1 and CDR2: MNHEY, SMNVEV (reference sequence). This CDR3 contains 18 residues. V was trimmed by 4 bases and J by 6 bases, leaving 22 bases between them. CDR3 region: CASSSLHSGVLLNSPLHF. CDR3 coding DNA: TGTGCCAGCAGTTCCCTTCACTCAGGGGTTCTTCTTAATTCACCCCTCCACTTT.

This clonotype was detected only a few times. The J gene is TRBJ1-2, the V gene TRBV5-5; TRBD1 is a possible D gene (5 bases). V gave up 0 bases and J gave up 2 bases, with 11 bases separating them. This CDR3 comprises 15 residues. CDR1 SGHKS and CDR2 YYEKEE come from the germline V gene (reference sequence). The CDR3 region is CASSLASGPNYGYTF. CDR3 sequence (DNA): TGTGCCAGCAGCTTGGCCTCAGGGCCAAACTATGGCTACACCTTC.

This clonotype has more than one count but fewer than ten. The V and J genes are TRBV9 and TRBJ1-1; D remains unclear. V gave up 3 bases and J gave up 6 bases, with 12 bases separating them. There are 13 residues in the CDR3. CDR1 is SGDLS, CDR2 YYNGEE, per germline. The CDR3 DNA follows: TGTGCCAGCAGCGCGACAACAAGGTCTGAAGCTTTCTTT. Its protein is CASSATTRSEAFF.

This clonotype was picked up many times. The chain links TRBV6-2 or TRBV6-3 to TRBJ2-1, with TRBD1 as a possible D gene (5 bases). The V end was cut by 6 bases, the J end by 10 bases, with 13 bases between. From germline, CDR1 is MNHEY and CDR2 SVGEGT. The CDR3 spans 12 residues. The DNA for the CDR3 is TGTGCCAGCAGAAGGCAGGGAAGCGAGCAGTTCTTC. As protein: CASRRQGSEQFF.

The chain carries TRBV12-3 or TRBV12-4 and TRBJ1-6; D gene ambiguous. The CDR3 spans 12 residues. The V and J ends lost 6 bases and 14 bases respectively, with 14 bases between them. As DNA, the CDR3 is TGTGCCAGCAGAATGGATGGCCGAACCCTCCACTTT. Translating gives CASRMDGRTLHF.

This clonotype has a count of ten or more. This chain connects TRBV18 to TRBJ2-7; 7 bases fit TRBD2. The V gene end was trimmed by 3 bases and the J gene end by 5 bases; junction bases not matched to a gene: 13. CDR3 length: 16 amino acids. The germline CDR1 and CDR2 sequences are KGHSH and LQKENI. CDR3 sequence: CASSPPGTRGGDEQYF. The CDR3 nucleotides read TGTGCCAGCTCACCTCCCGGGACTCGGGGAGGGGACGAGCAGTACTTC.

This chain connects TRBV12-3 or TRBV12-4 to TRBJ1-5, with no clear D. This CDR3 spans 13 amino acids. Trimming removed 7 bases from V and 5 bases from J, with 12 bases in between. The CDR3 loop reads CASNLDRYQPQHF. The CDR3 DNA sequence: TGTGCCAGCAACCTGGACCGGTATCAGCCCCAGCATTTT.